A selection of T cell receptor beta chains follows, all from one sample in a study of cytomegalovirus exposure and HLA in healthy donors. The repertoire was sequenced with immunoSEQ multiplex PCR; TCRdb's copy has only in-frame clones and lacks some. This listing includes about 48,000 clones. Sequenced input: PBMCs. These receptors were taken from a woman aged 35 to 49 in good health and CMV-seronegative. The conserved cysteine and the conserved F or W are not part of the CDR3 here.

cdr3_aa: ASSLLEGQETQY; v_call: TRBV5-1; j_call: TRBJ2-5
cdr3_aa: ATSRDLGDIDYGYT; v_call: TRBV15; j_call: TRBJ1-2
cdr3_aa: ASSFAPLAGGASYEQY; v_call: TRBV5-1; j_call: NA
cdr3_aa: ASQGTSEPYEQY; v_call: TRBV6-1; j_call: TRBJ2-7
cdr3_aa: ASSMGGTTTDNEQF; v_call: TRBV19; j_call: TRBJ2-1
cdr3_aa: ASSEQGTSYNEQF; v_call: TRBV2; j_call: TRBJ2-1
cdr3_aa: ASSLRGGTDGYT; v_call: TRBV7-3; j_call: TRBJ1-2
cdr3_aa: ASSQRGASTDTQY; v_call: TRBV11-3; j_call: TRBJ2-3
cdr3_aa: ASSQRTGTYEQY; v_call: TRBV4-1; j_call: TRBJ2-7
cdr3_aa: ASSLGRGSSGANVLT; v_call: TRBV7-2; j_call: TRBJ2-6
cdr3_aa: ASSSETTGGNEQF; v_call: TRBV6-6; j_call: TRBJ2-1
cdr3_aa: ASSIDLGDGSPLH; v_call: TRBV19; j_call: TRBJ1-6
cdr3_aa: AWSRLAGEWGAQY; v_call: TRBV30; j_call: TRBJ2-3
cdr3_aa: AWSDLAAN; v_call: TRBV30; j_call: TRBJ2-7
cdr3_aa: ASSTGGSGNTIY; v_call: TRBV18; j_call: TRBJ1-3
cdr3_aa: AANDRGRGYT; v_call: TRBV10-3; j_call: TRBJ1-2
cdr3_aa: ASSLFSVGTDMQY; v_call: TRBV7-8; j_call: TRBJ2-3
cdr3_aa: ASSGDQISSDNEQF; v_call: TRBV5-1; j_call: TRBJ2-1
cdr3_aa: ASSSIAQGEGQPQH; v_call: TRBV6-5; j_call: TRBJ1-5
cdr3_aa: ASSSQGLGQPQH; v_call: TRBV6-6; j_call: TRBJ1-5
cdr3_aa: ASSQDRGSGANVLT; v_call: TRBV4-3; j_call: TRBJ2-6
cdr3_aa: ASTRQGGRNEQF; v_call: TRBV2; j_call: TRBJ2-1
cdr3_aa: ASSLSAGGYAYEQY; v_call: TRBV27; j_call: TRBJ2-7
cdr3_aa: ASIGDTEETQY; v_call: TRBV5-1; j_call: TRBJ2-5
cdr3_aa: AWSVPGPFKNIQY; v_call: TRBV30; j_call: TRBJ2-4
cdr3_aa: ASSIRDREGETQY; v_call: TRBV19; j_call: TRBJ2-5
cdr3_aa: AWSPGTGGLYQETQY; v_call: TRBV30; j_call: TRBJ2-5
cdr3_aa: ASSLIGDSGNTIY; v_call: TRBV5-1; j_call: TRBJ1-3
cdr3_aa: SVLGGTAYEQY; v_call: TRBV29-1; j_call: NA
cdr3_aa: ASSNLRDRYSNQPQH; v_call: TRBV19; j_call: TRBJ1-5
cdr3_aa: ASSTTSGSFYEQY; v_call: TRBV5-1; j_call: TRBJ2-7
cdr3_aa: ASSSPASVYEQY; v_call: TRBV28; j_call: TRBJ2-7
cdr3_aa: ASSQGGGPGNTIY; v_call: TRBV4-3; j_call: TRBJ1-3
cdr3_aa: ASSLGTRNNEQF; v_call: TRBV5-1; j_call: TRBJ2-1
cdr3_aa: ASSPAGTVQRELF; v_call: TRBV10-3; j_call: TRBJ2-2
cdr3_aa: ASSERLAGQETQY; v_call: TRBV5-4; j_call: TRBJ2-5
cdr3_aa: ASSADRGVADTQY; v_call: TRBV9; j_call: TRBJ2-3
cdr3_aa: ASSLASVTDTQY; v_call: TRBV5-1; j_call: TRBJ2-3
cdr3_aa: ASTARRGDNNYGYT; v_call: TRBV27; j_call: TRBJ1-2
cdr3_aa: ASSAGILADGYT; v_call: TRBV2; j_call: TRBJ1-2
cdr3_aa: ASSDGGSSYNEQF; v_call: TRBV2; j_call: TRBJ2-1
cdr3_aa: AVRRGGLAKETQY; v_call: TRBV5-4; j_call: TRBJ2-5
cdr3_aa: ASSGRTGGLSFRTDTQY; v_call: TRBV6-1; j_call: TRBJ2-3